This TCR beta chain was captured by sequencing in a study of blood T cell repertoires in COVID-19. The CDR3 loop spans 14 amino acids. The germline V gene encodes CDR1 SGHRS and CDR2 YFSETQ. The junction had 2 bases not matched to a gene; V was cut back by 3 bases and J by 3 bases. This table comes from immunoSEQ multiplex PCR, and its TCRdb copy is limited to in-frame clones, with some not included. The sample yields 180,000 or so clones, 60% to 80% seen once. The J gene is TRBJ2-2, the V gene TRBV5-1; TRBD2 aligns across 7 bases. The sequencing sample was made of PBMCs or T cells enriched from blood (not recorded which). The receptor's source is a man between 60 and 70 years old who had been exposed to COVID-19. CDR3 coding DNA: TGCGCCAGCAGCTCGGGGGGAGACACCGGGGAGCTGTTTTTT. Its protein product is CASSSGGDTGELFF.